These 25 T cell receptor beta chains were all obtained from the same sample, sequenced in a study of T cell repertoires in cytomegalovirus infection. TCRdb itself ran the reads through MiXCR, one entry per CDR3 protein. The sample records 150,000 to 180,000 distinct CDR3 sequences, roughly a quarter being singletons. Sequencing was performed on PBMCs. These receptor sequences come from a human donor in good health (CMV status not recorded). Some clones in this sample may be carry-over from other donors' samples.

The chain combines TRBV20-1 with TRBJ2-5, with D possibly TRBD2 on 6 matching bases. V was trimmed by 1 base and J by 5 bases, leaving 11 bases between them. Germline assignment: CDR1 DFQATT and CDR2 SNEGSKA (reference sequence). The CDR3 loop spans 13 amino acids. The CDR3 nucleotides read TGCAGTGCTAGAGTCCCGGGAGTGGAGACCCAGTACTTC. Translated, it gives CSARVPGVETQYF.

This chain links TRBV28 with TRBJ2-1, with TRBD2 matching 14 bases. Germline V gene data show CDR1 as MDHEN and CDR2 as SYDVKM. After removal of 6 bases from V and 8 bases from J, the junction contained 9 bases not matched to a gene. The CDR3 contains 16 residues. The CDR3 DNA reads TGTGCCAGCAGCTTCGGACTAGCGGGAGGTGTGGATGAGCAGTTCTTC. Its translation: CASSFGLAGGVDEQFF.

This clonotype occurred a few times. The gene calls are TRBV6-2 or TRBV6-3 and TRBJ2-5, with 9 bases fitting TRBD2. The V gene end was trimmed by 6 bases and the J gene end by 5 bases; junction bases not matched to a gene: 4. CDR3 length equals 13 residues. Per the germline V gene, CDR1 is MNHEY and CDR2 is SVGEGT. The CDR3 nucleotides are TGTGCCAGCAGGAAGACTAGCGGCGAGACCCAGTACTTC. The encoded protein is CASRKTSGETQYF.

This clonotype has only a few counts. This chain joins TRBV28 and TRBJ1-3, with a possible D match to TRBD1 (5 bases). V lost 8 bases, J lost 3 bases, and 11 bases lay in between. This CDR3 has 13 amino acids. CDR1 is MDHEN, CDR2 SYDVKM, per germline. The CDR3 spells CASGGGGGNTIYF. The DNA of the CDR3 is TGTGCCAGCGGGGGTGGCGGTGGAAACACCATATATTTT.

CDR3 sequence: CASSPGVGEKLFF. The DNA of the CDR3 is TGTGCCAGCTCACCGGGAGTAGGGGAAAAACTGTTTTTT. This chain joins TRBV18 and TRBJ1-4; D uncertain. Germline lookup yields CDR1 KGHSH and CDR2 LQKENI. There are 13 residues in the CDR3. V was trimmed by 3 bases and J by 8 bases, leaving 10 bases between them.

This clonotype was seen many times. The chain employs TRBV28 and TRBJ1-1; 7 bases fit TRBD1. Germline CDR1 and CDR2: MDHEN and SYDVKM. After removal of 5 bases from V and 0 bases from J, the junction contained 3 bases not matched to a gene. The CDR3 is 14 amino acids. In DNA, the CDR3 is TGTGCCAGCAGTGACAGGGATATGAACACTGAAGCTTTCTTT. Amino acid sequence: CASSDRDMNTEAFF.

This clonotype was seen many times. This sequence joins TRBV28 and TRBJ1-1; the match to TRBD1 covers 7 bases. The CDR3 has 16 amino acids. Germline CDR1 MDHEN, CDR2 SYDVKM. V dropped 6 bases and J dropped 5; count of bases not matched to a gene: 15. CDR3 bases: TGTGCCAGCAGCCCAACGACAGGGCTTTGGGGAACTGAAGCTTTCTTT. The encoded protein is CASSPTTGLWGTEAFF.

The chain recombines TRBV29-1 with TRBJ1-1; 7 bases are shared with TRBD1. The germline CDR1 and CDR2 sequences are SQVTM and ANQGSEA. Trimming removed 5 bases from V and 2 bases from J; junction bases left unmatched: 5. This CDR3 is 13 amino acids long. CDR3 loop: CSVLRQGNTEAFF. In DNA, the CDR3 is TGCAGCGTTTTAAGACAGGGTAACACTGAAGCTTTCTTT.

This clonotype was observed a few times. V gene TRBV7-8 combines with J gene TRBJ2-7; 7 bases are shared with TRBD2. The CDR3 has 14 residues. Germline lookup yields CDR1 SGHVS and CDR2 FQNEAQ. V was pared by 4 bases and J by 6 bases, with 9 bases of the junction left unmatched. CDR3 sequence: CASSSQRLAGEQYF. In nucleotides, the CDR3 is TGTGCCAGCAGCTCCCAAAGACTAGCAGGCGAGCAGTACTTC.

J is TRBJ2-1 and V is TRBV20-1; D possibly corresponds to TRBD1 (5 bases). Germline loops: CDR1 DFQATT, CDR2 SNEGSKA (reference sequence). V was cut by 4 bases and J by 5 bases, with 9 bases left in between. The CDR3 consists of 12 residues. CDR3 sequence: CSAIGADNEQFF. The CDR3 DNA is TGCAGTGCTATTGGGGCCGACAATGAGCAGTTCTTC.

V and J are TRBV11-2 and TRBJ1-2, with a tentative D call TRBD1 (6 bases). With 6 bases removed from V and 5 bases from J, the gap between germline ends came to 19 bases. Germline CDR1 reads SGHAT; CDR2 reads FQNNGV. The CDR3 loop spans 15 amino acids. CDR3 region: CASRPRGGDYYGYTF. For the CDR3, the DNA is TGTGCCAGCAGACCCCGGGGGGGCGACTATTATGGCTACACCTTC.

This clonotype occurred a few times. The chain links TRBV7-2 to TRBJ2-1, with a weak D call TRBD1 (5 bases). CDR3 length: 17 amino acids. Germline V lookup: CDR1 SGHTA, CDR2 FQGNSA. The V and J ends lost 0 bases and 4 bases respectively, with 16 bases between them. The CDR3 DNA follows: TGTGCCAGCAGCTTAGCCTTGGTCTTAAGGGGTTACAATGAGCAGTTCTTC. This gives the protein CASSLALVLRGYNEQFF. The full variable domain, completed using reference TRBV7-2 and TRBJ2-1, is GAGVSQSPSNKVTEKGKDVELRCDPISGHTALYWYRQSLGQGLEFLIYFQGNSAPDKSGLPSDRFSAERTGGSVSTLTIQRTQQEDSAVYLCASSLALVLRGYNEQFFGPGTRLTVL.

This clonotype has only a few counts. The V and J genes are TRBV27 and TRBJ1-1; D uncertain. Germline V lookup: CDR1 MNHEY, CDR2 SMNVEV (reference sequence). V was shortened by 2 bases and J by 2 bases, with 6 bases between the two germline ends. The CDR3 is 13 amino acids. The DNA of the CDR3 is TGTGCCAGCAGTTTAATGCCTAACACTGAAGCTTTCTTT. It encodes CASSLMPNTEAFF.

This clonotype was found many times. The rearrangement links TRBV10-3 to TRBJ2-2; no clear D gene. Germline V gene lookup returns CDR1 ENHRY and CDR2 SYGVKD. The CDR3 runs 14 residues. The germline V and J ends were trimmed by 2 bases and 4 bases, with 8 bases remaining between them. The CDR3 DNA reads TGTGCCATCAGTGAGCTGGGTGGCACCGGGGAGCTGTTTTTT. This encodes CAISELGGTGELFF.

A few counts support this clonotype. The rearrangement links TRBV7-9 to TRBJ1-6; 7 bases match TRBD1. The CDR3 spans 14 residues. V dropped 5 bases and J dropped 6; count of bases not matched to a gene: 4. Per germline, CDR1 SEHNR and CDR2 FQNEAQ (reference sequence). This CDR3 reads CASSRDSSNSPLHF. The CDR3 nucleotides are TGTGCCAGCAGCCGGGACAGCTCTAATTCACCCCTCCACTTT.

J is TRBJ2-7 and V is TRBV11-2; 10 nucleotides align to TRBD1. Germline V gene sequence: CDR1 SGHAT, CDR2 FQNNGV. The V and J ends lost 6 bases and 3 bases, in that order; junction bases with no gene match: 11. The CDR3 spans 16 residues. The CDR3 loop is CASRKPPGQGIYEQYF. The CDR3 nucleotides are TGTGCCAGCAGGAAACCACCGGGACAGGGGATCTACGAGCAGTACTTC.

In DNA, the CDR3 is TGTGCCAGCAGACCGGGCCACGGGACATGGAATAATTCACCCCTCCACTTT. Protein product: CASRPGHGTWNNSPLHF. The rearrangement links TRBV6-1 to TRBJ1-6; tentative D call: TRBD1 (6 bases). CDR1 and CDR2 from the germline V gene are MNHNS and SASEGT. Trimming took 6 bases from V and 5 from J, leaving 20 bases between them. The CDR3 is 17 amino acids.

There are a few counts of this clonotype. V usage is TRBV6-6 and J usage is TRBJ1-5; no definite D call. The germline V gene encodes CDR1 MNHNY and CDR2 SVGAGI (reference sequence). The CDR3 is made up of 15 amino acids. V was shortened by 2 bases and J by 12 bases, with 20 bases between the two germline ends. CDR3 DNA sequence: TGTGCCAGCAGTTACGAAGGTGCCTCTTTATCAGTCCAGCATTTT. Its protein is CASSYEGASLSVQHF.

This clonotype was picked up a small number of times. The CDR3, as DNA: TGTGCCAGCAGTTTCGGGGGCTCCTACGAGCAGTACTTC. Translated: CASSFGGSYEQYF. The rearrangement joins TRBV12-3 or TRBV12-4 to TRBJ2-7, with D possibly being TRBD2 (6 bases). This CDR3 region has 13 residues. V was shortened by 3 bases and J by 0 bases, with 6 bases between the two germline ends.

In its sample, this clonotype was seen a few times. The chain is built from TRBV3-1 and TRBJ2-2; a possible D gene is TRBD2 (5 bases). V was clipped by 1 base and J by 2 bases, with 11 bases between them. Germline V gene lookup returns CDR1 LGHDT and CDR2 YNNKEL (reference sequence). The CDR3 consists of 16 residues. The CDR3 here is CASSQVTSGNTGELFF. CDR3 nucleotide sequence: TGTGCCAGCAGCCAAGTTACGAGCGGAAACACCGGGGAGCTGTTTTTT. The full variable domain, its missing parts supplied by reference TRBV3-1 and TRBJ2-2, is DTAVSQTPKYLVTQMGNDKSIKCEQNLGHDTMYWYKQDSKKFLKIMFSYNNKELIINETVPNRFSPKSPDKAHLNLHINSLELGDSAVYFCASSQVTSGNTGELFFGEGSRLTVL.

This clonotype was counted many times. The chain joins TRBV7-2 to TRBJ2-7, with a tentative D call TRBD1 (6 bases). The CDR3 spans 16 residues. Germline CDR1 SGHTA, CDR2 FQGNSA. V was clipped by 1 base and J by 7 bases, with 20 bases between them. CDR3 in amino acids: CASSLDSTGTRYEQYF. The CDR3 DNA reads TGTGCCAGCAGCTTAGACTCGACAGGCACCCGGTATGAGCAGTACTTC.

CDR3 sequence (DNA): TGTGCCAGCAGTCAACAGGGATGGAGCACAGATACGCAGTATTTT. Translated, it gives CASSQQGWSTDTQYF. The chain joins TRBV28 to TRBJ2-3; maybe TRBD1 (6 bases). CDR3 size: 15 residues. Trimming stripped 5 bases from V and 0 bases from J, with 12 bases between. The V gene's germline CDR1 is MDHEN and CDR2 SYDVKM.

This rearrangement joins TRBV6-2 or TRBV6-3 to TRBJ2-7, with 10 bases fitting TRBD2. The CDR3 spans 13 residues. Germline V gene data show CDR1 as MNHEY and CDR2 as SVGEGT. The J segment lost 4 bases and the V segment lost 8 bases, leaving 5 bases of the junction unmatched. The CDR3 here is CASGSGRGYEQYF. CDR3 coding DNA: TGTGCCAGCGGAAGCGGGAGGGGGTACGAGCAGTACTTC.

This clonotype was counted many times. V gene TRBV2 combines with J gene TRBJ1-6, with D tentatively TRBD1 (6 bases). Trimming pared 5 bases from V and 14 bases from J, leaving 19 bases between. Germline loops: CDR1 SNHLY, CDR2 FYNNEI. The CDR3 totals 14 residues. The CDR3 spells CASSRDGEGGALHF. CDR3 nucleotide sequence: TGTGCCAGCAGTAGGGACGGCGAAGGGGGGGCCCTCCACTTT.

This clonotype has a handful of counts. This chain links TRBV5-6 with TRBJ2-4, with a tentative D call TRBD1 (6 bases). This CDR3 has 14 residues. CDR1 and CDR2 from the germline V gene are SGHDT and YYEEEE. Trimming removed 4 bases from V and 3 bases from J, with 11 bases in between. CDR3 coding DNA: TGTGCCAGCAGCCCCAGGGGTGTCAAAAACATTCAGTACTTC. It codes for CASSPRGVKNIQYF.